Included here is one T cell receptor (beta chain) sequence, with context. Its antigen is unknown. A read error may produce the germline difference seen at one junction end. Those donating, healthy Caucasian individuals from Russia, were aged about 6 to 95. The data are from a study of blood T cells in healthy people across ages. Then a second PCR, running about 7 to 11 cycles, was carried out with a sample-barcoded 5' primer and a J-beta primer mix. MiXCR, applied by TCRdb to the 5' RACE reads, yields one record per CDR3 protein. The sample gives 1.5 million to 2 million distinct CDR3 sequences, roughly 27% of which show up once; less than 9.5% is in the top ten. Germline CDR1 reads SGHRS; CDR2 reads YFSETQ. The CDR3 has 15 amino acids. Study-wide results and limits: Roughly linear age-related decline in beta diversity appeared, significant by age roughly 40.

The clonotype was recovered from a woman younger than 45 in good health. Specimen: blood. The rearrangement joins TRBV5-1 to TRBJ2-3, with D unresolved. CDR3 nucleotides: TGCGCCGGCAGCTTGAGGCGGCTAGAAACAGATACGCAGTATTTT. Encoded protein: CAGSLRRLETDTQYF.